One sample yielded the 27 T cell receptor beta chains listed below, sequenced in a study of T cell repertoires in cytomegalovirus infection. TCRdb reprocessed the reads via MiXCR and lists one record per CDR3 protein. The profile shows about 230,000 distinct CDR3 sequences, 22% of them singletons. The sequenced sample was CD8+ T cells from PBMCs. The receptors derive from a human donor in good health (CMV status not recorded). Some clones in this sample may be carry-over from other donors' samples.

This clonotype has at least ten counts. The V gene is TRBV7-2, the J gene TRBJ2-3; 9 nucleotides line up with TRBD2. With 1 base clipped from V and 9 bases from J, the junction kept 8 bases outside the gene matches. CDR3 length: 15 amino acids. Per the germline V gene, CDR1 is SGHTA and CDR2 is FQGNSA. The chain's CDR3 is CASSLVGGGAGTQYF. The DNA of the CDR3 is TGTGCCAGCAGCTTAGTGGGCGGGGGGGCTGGGACGCAGTATTTT.

This clonotype occurred a few times. The chain uses TRBV25-1 and TRBJ1-4; 7 bases align to TRBD1. The CDR3 is 17 residues long. Germline V lookup: CDR1 MGHDK, CDR2 SYGVNS. After removal of 6 bases from V and 8 bases from J, the junction contained 18 bases not matched to a gene. CDR3 sequence: CASSRRTTGTVREKLFF. The CDR3 DNA sequence: TGTGCCAGCAGCCGTAGGACTACAGGGACAGTAAGGGAAAAACTGTTTTTT.

This clonotype was detected only a few times. The chain recombines TRBV20-1 with TRBJ1-1; D unclear. The length of the CDR3 is 11 residues. CDR1 and CDR2 (germline): DFQATT, SNEGSKA (reference sequence). The CDR3: CSPRRLTEAFF. The CDR3 region has the DNA TGCAGCCCGAGACGCTTAACTGAAGCTTTCTTT.

J is TRBJ1-1 and V is TRBV28; D perhaps matches TRBD1 (5 bases). This CDR3 spans 14 amino acids. Germline assignment: CDR1 MDHEN and CDR2 SYDVKM. The ends were cut back, 6 bases at V and 10 bases at J, with 21 bases in the middle. CDR3 region: CASSSIAGSLGAFF. In nucleotides, the CDR3 is TGTGCCAGCAGCTCAATTGCAGGGTCCCTTGGAGCTTTCTTT.

In this sample, this clonotype turned up many times. The chain is built from TRBV2 and TRBJ1-1; D is undetermined. Germline V gene data show CDR1 as SNHLY and CDR2 as FYNNEI. The CDR3 covers 15 residues. Trimming pared 3 bases from V and 0 bases from J, leaving 11 bases between. CDR3: CASSESARMNTEAFF. Written as DNA, the CDR3 is TGTGCCAGCAGTGAGAGTGCCCGGATGAACACTGAAGCTTTCTTT.

The V and J genes are TRBV4-1 and TRBJ2-2; possible D gene TRBD1, 5 bases. The CDR3 covers 14 residues. V was cut by 7 bases and J by 0 bases, with 9 bases left in between. From germline, CDR1 is MGHRA and CDR2 YSYEKL. Written as DNA, the CDR3 is TGCGCCAGCAAGGAACAGGCGAACACCGGGGAGCTGTTTTTT. The encoded protein is CASKEQANTGELFF.

This chain joins TRBV5-6 and TRBJ1-1, with 7 bases fitting TRBD1. Germline V lookup: CDR1 SGHDT, CDR2 YYEEEE. The length of the CDR3 is 17 residues. V lost 9 bases and J lost 1; bases outside the gene matches: 18. CDR3 DNA sequence: TGTGCCACCAAGAGAACCGGGACAGACTACGGGAACACTGAAGCTTTCTTT. This sequence encodes CATKRTGTDYGNTEAFF.

The genes are TRBV12-3 or TRBV12-4 and TRBJ2-4; D is perhaps TRBD2 (5 bases). V was cut by 8 bases and J by 5 bases, with 10 bases left in between. The CDR3 runs 12 residues. DNA of the CDR3: TGTGCCAGCCGGGGAGTAGAAAACATTCAGTACTTC. This translates into CASRGVENIQYF.

This clonotype was seen more than once but under ten times. The rearrangement links TRBV29-1 to TRBJ2-5, with TRBD2 matching 12 bases. The CDR3 has 15 residues. After removal of 7 bases from V and 5 bases from J, the junction contained 11 bases not matched to a gene. Germline CDR1 reads SQVTM; CDR2 reads ANQGSEA. The CDR3 loop reads CSAEGLAGTSETQYF. The CDR3 DNA sequence: TGCAGCGCCGAAGGACTAGCGGGGACCTCGGAGACCCAGTACTTC.

The chain joins TRBV12-3 or TRBV12-4 to TRBJ1-4; perhaps TRBD1 as D (6 bases). The germline V and J ends were trimmed by 3 bases and 8 bases, with 13 bases remaining between them. The CDR3 covers 14 residues. CDR3: CASSFSGVGEKLFF. For the CDR3, the DNA is TGTGCCAGCAGTTTCTCAGGGGTAGGGGAAAAACTGTTTTTT.

V gene TRBV7-9 combines with J gene TRBJ2-1; 7 bases agree with TRBD1. This CDR3 is built from 15 residues. V shed 0 bases and J 7 bases; nucleotides not matched to a gene: 6. Germline V CDR1 and CDR2: SEHNR, FQNEAQ (reference sequence). The CDR3 coding sequence is TGTGCCAGCAGCTTAGCACAGGGGACGCGTAATGAGCAGTTCTTC. Its translation: CASSLAQGTRNEQFF. The whole variable domain, remainder taken from reference TRBV7-9 and TRBJ2-1, is DTGVSQNPRHKITKRGQNVTFRCDPISEHNRLYWYRQTLGQGPEFLTYFQNEAQLEKSRLLSDRFSAERPKGSFSTLEIQRTEQGDSAMYLCASSLAQGTRNEQFFGPGTRLTVL.

This clonotype has ten or more counts. The chain links TRBV7-2 to TRBJ1-5; D is unclear. The CDR3 extends over 16 amino acids. Germline-derived CDR1 and CDR2 are SGHTA and FQGNSA. The V end lost 2 bases, the J end lost 1 base, and 12 bases lay between the germline ends. The CDR3 region has the DNA TGTGCCAGCAGCTTAAACGCCGGCAGAAGCAATCAGCCCCAGCATTTT. This codes for CASSLNAGRSNQPQHF.

The chain combines TRBV12-3 or TRBV12-4 with TRBJ1-2; 7 bases agree with TRBD1. The CDR3 has 14 residues. V dropped 4 bases and J dropped 4; count of bases not matched to a gene: 6. DNA of the CDR3: TGTGCCAGCAGTTCACAGGGGATGGCCTATGGCTACACCTTC. Translating gives CASSSQGMAYGYTF.

The chain employs TRBV7-7 and TRBJ2-7, with D perhaps TRBD1 (8 bases). The CDR3 runs 13 residues. Looked up from germline, CDR1 is SSHAT and CDR2 is FNYEAQ (reference sequence). V was trimmed by 8 bases and J by 4 bases, leaving 15 bases between them. DNA of the CDR3: TGTGCCAGCGCACAGGGGGGGGGTTACGAGCAGTACTTC. Amino acid sequence: CASAQGGGYEQYF.

Many counts were recorded for this clonotype. The rearrangement joins TRBV15 to TRBJ2-1, with 10 bases aligning to TRBD2. The CDR3 consists of 17 residues. CDR1 is LNHNV and CDR2 is YYDKDF in the germline V gene (reference sequence). Trimming removed 0 bases from V and 8 bases from J; junction bases left unmatched: 10. CDR3 coding DNA: TGTGCCACCAGCAGAGATAGTGGGGGACTAGCGTTCGATGAGCAGTTCTTC. This codes for CATSRDSGGLAFDEQFF.

This clonotype was observed a handful of times. The chain employs TRBV27 and TRBJ2-5; unclear D gene. The CDR3 length is 13 residues. Germline CDR1 MNHEY, CDR2 SMNVEV (reference sequence). V was trimmed by 5 bases and J by 5 bases, leaving 12 bases between them. CDR3 DNA: TGTGCCAGCAGTCCGGAGCTAGGGGAGACCCAGTACTTC. Encoded protein: CASSPELGETQYF.

This clonotype has only one observation. The chain links TRBV19 to TRBJ1-5; possible D gene TRBD1, 6 bases. CDR3 length equals 15 residues. The V gene lost 3 bases and the J gene lost 3 bases, with 12 bases spanning the gap. Germline assignment: CDR1 LNHDA and CDR2 SQIVND (reference sequence). The DNA of the CDR3 is TGTGCCAGTAGTATCGGGATGGGGGCCAATCAGCCCCAGCATTTT. Protein sequence: CASSIGMGANQPQHF.

This chain links TRBV2 with TRBJ1-6, with no clear D. Per the germline V gene, CDR1 is SNHLY and CDR2 is FYNNEI. Trimming removed 4 bases at V and 6 bases at J, with 13 bases between. This CDR3 is built from 15 residues. The CDR3 is CASSASPSGNSPLHF. The CDR3 region has the DNA TGTGCCAGCAGTGCGTCACCGAGCGGTAATTCACCCCTCCACTTT.

This clonotype showed up just a few times. The chain joins TRBV5-1 to TRBJ2-3, with 14 bases fitting TRBD2. Germline CDR1 is SGHRS and CDR2 is YFSETQ. The CDR3 consists of 17 residues. The J segment lost 5 bases and the V segment lost 4 bases, leaving 9 bases of the junction unmatched. CDR3 coding DNA: TGCGCCAGCAGCCCAAAACGACTAGCGGGGGGGCGAGATACGCAGTATTTT. It is translated as CASSPKRLAGGRDTQYF.

V is TRBV10-3 and J is TRBJ1-4, with D unclear. The CDR3 sequence is 16 residues long. The germline gives CDR1 ENHRY, CDR2 SYGVKD. V lost 2 bases and J lost 1, with 11 bases in between. The CDR3 is CAISENAVGTNEKLFF. The DNA of the CDR3 is TGTGCCATCAGTGAGAATGCCGTCGGAACTAATGAAAAACTGTTTTTT.

This clonotype was counted at least ten times. The chain recombines TRBV7-2 with TRBJ2-1; the D is unclear. CDR3 length equals 15 residues. The V end was cut by 8 bases, the J end by 7 bases, with 21 bases between. Germline V gives CDR1 SGHTA, CDR2 FQGNSA. The CDR3 loop reads CASGQTPSLRNEQFF. The CDR3, as DNA: TGTGCCAGCGGGCAGACCCCCTCCTTGAGGAATGAGCAGTTCTTC.

The chain is built from TRBV20-1 and TRBJ2-3; 14 bases are a match to TRBD2. V gave up 1 base and J gave up 5 bases; unmatched junction bases: 11. The CDR3 is made up of 18 amino acids. Germline CDR1 and CDR2: DFQATT and SNEGSKA (reference sequence). CDR3 nucleotide sequence: TGCAGTGCTAGAGGAACCGGGACTAGCGGGGGCCGGGTAGATACGCAGTATTTT. Translated: CSARGTGTSGGRVDTQYF.

The chain joins TRBV7-9 to TRBJ2-2; TRBD2 is a possible D gene (6 bases). The CDR3 covers 13 residues. Germline-derived CDR1 and CDR2 are SEHNR and FQNEAQ (reference sequence). Deletions cut 4 bases from V and 5 bases from J, with 8 bases between. The DNA of the CDR3 is TGTGCCAGCAGCTCCGGGACTACCGGGGAGCTGTTTTTT. Translated, it gives CASSSGTTGELFF.

V is TRBV29-1 and J is TRBJ1-2; D is uncertain. V dropped 7 bases and J dropped 7 bases, with 10 bases sitting between them. Germline CDR1 and CDR2: SQVTM and ANQGSEA. The length of the CDR3 is 10 residues. This CDR3 is CSAREPGYTF. The CDR3 coding sequence is TGCAGCGCCCGGGAACCTGGCTACACCTTC.

The rearrangement links TRBV7-9 to TRBJ2-3, with D possibly TRBD2 on 5 matching bases. The CDR3 loop spans 16 amino acids. Germline values: CDR1 SEHNR, CDR2 FQNEAQ (reference sequence). V shed 5 bases and J shed 3 bases, with 18 bases lying between them. CDR3: CASSPPPTGITDTQYF. The CDR3 DNA follows: TGTGCCAGCAGCCCCCCCCCGACGGGGATAACAGATACGCAGTATTTT.

This clonotype was observed a handful of times. The chain links TRBV25-1 to TRBJ2-3, with D uncertain. This CDR3 spans 13 amino acids. Germline lookup yields CDR1 MGHDK and CDR2 SYGVNS. V was pared by 0 bases and J by 1 base, with 2 bases between. The CDR3 region is CASSEYGTDTQYF. The CDR3 nucleotides read TGTGCCAGCAGTGAATACGGCACAGATACGCAGTATTTT. The variable domain in full, with the rest retrieved from reference TRBV25-1 and TRBJ2-3, is EADIYQTPRYLVIGTGKKITLECSQTMGHDKMYWYQQDPGMELHLIHYSYGVNSTEKGDLSSESTVSRIRTEHFPLTLESARPSHTSQYLCASSEYGTDTQYFGPGTRLTVL.

J is TRBJ1-5 and V is TRBV10-3, with 10 bases aligning to TRBD1. This CDR3 region has 17 residues. The ends lost 0 bases at V and 7 bases at J; junction bases unmatched: 9. Germline V gene lookup returns CDR1 ENHRY and CDR2 SYGVKD. CDR3 bases: TGTGCCATCAGTGAGTCGCCCGGGACAGGGGTAGGACAGCCCCAGCATTTT. Residues: CAISESPGTGVGQPQHF.